Sequencing of this TCR beta chain was carried out in a study of T cell clonality in common variable immunodeficiency. Produced via immunoSEQ multiplex PCR; TCRdb's table is partial and in-frame only. This repertoire lists roughly 79,000 clones without singletons; approximately 0.8% sits in the top ten. With 3 bases clipped from V and 0 bases from J, the junction kept 2 bases outside the gene matches. The CDR3 is made up of 15 amino acids. CDR1 is DFQATT and CDR2 is SNEGSKA in the germline V gene (reference sequence). This clone was counted at least ten times. The read ends 3 residues before the CDR3 terminus; that terminus is restored from the germline J gene.

The sequenced sample consisted of peripheral blood mononuclear cells. This receptor was obtained from a person aged 18-70 years in good health. The V call is TRBV20-1, the J call TRBJ2-2, with TRBD2 matching 9 bases. This CDR3 reads CSASSSGTNTGELFF. The CDR3 DNA, read in part, is TGCAGTGCTAGTTCTAGCGGGACGAACACCGGGGAG.